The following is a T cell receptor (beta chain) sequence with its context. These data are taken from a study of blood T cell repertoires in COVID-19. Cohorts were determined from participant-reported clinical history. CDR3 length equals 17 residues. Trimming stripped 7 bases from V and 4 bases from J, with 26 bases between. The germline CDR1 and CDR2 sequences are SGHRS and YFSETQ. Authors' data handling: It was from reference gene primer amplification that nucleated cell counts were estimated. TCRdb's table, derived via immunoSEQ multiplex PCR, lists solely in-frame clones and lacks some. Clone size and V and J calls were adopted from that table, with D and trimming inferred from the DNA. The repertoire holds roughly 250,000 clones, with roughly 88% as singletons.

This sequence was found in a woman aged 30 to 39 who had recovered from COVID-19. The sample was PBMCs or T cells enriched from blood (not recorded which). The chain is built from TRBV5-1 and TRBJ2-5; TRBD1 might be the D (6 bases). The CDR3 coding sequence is TGCGCCAGCCTCTTCCTACCTTCAGGGGTGGCTACAGAGACCCAGTACTTC. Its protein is CASLFLPSGVATETQYF.